This TCR beta chain was identified in a study of blood T cell repertoires in COVID-19 (dated by TCRdb to 2019 to 2021). In terms of the full investigation: Samples from collaborators originated in the United States, Italy and Spain and spanned both the acute and convalescent phases of COVID-19. Where available, HLA class I and class II types were taken from metadata supplied by the sample provider and were not determined by assay-based typing. Nearly every sample came with metadata listing a de-identified subject ID, COVID-19 status, age in years and sex. The repertoires were released in a freely available public database intended as a resource for research on the immune response to SARS-CoV-2. The samples were drawn from the first 160 participants of the ongoing ImmuneRACE study and from over 950 subjects provided by 6 global collaborators. The material from the prospective study consisted of cDNA or gDNA derived from T cells, B-cell-depleted T cells, or PBMCs. Deeply sampled blood TCRbeta repertoires from subjects exposed to, actively infected with, or recovered from COVID-19 were included in the dataset. General conclusions and limits of the study: Clinical and demographic metadata were provided uncurated, with the amount varying by source and participant.

Whole blood was collected in K2EDTA tubes by collaborating institutions according to the institutions' own protocols. For TCRbeta analysis, collaborators shipped samples in one of three forms: frozen whole blood, isolated PBMCs, or DNA extracted from either of those sample types. The immunoSEQ Assay, a bias-controlled multiplex PCR, was used to amplify TCRbeta CDR3 regions from genomic DNA. The authors' pipeline ran thus. Nucleated cell counts per sample were estimated from amplification of reference gene primers within the assay. To quantify the absolute abundance of each unique TCRbeta CDR3 rearrangement, sequence reads were collapsed and filtered. For each sample, productive Simpson clonality was calculated as the square root of Simpson's diversity index over productive rearrangements. TCRdb stores this immuneACCESS table with in-frame sequences only. Part of the clones is absent; in the studies checked, under half of the shortfall reflects unresolved V genes, and no reason is known for the rest. The D gene and trimming were derived from the DNA, and the V and J assignments and clone size from that table. In this sample the table shows about 150,000 clones, more than 85% of which occur a single time. The top ten constitute about 0.54% of the sample.

This clone was observed once. Its recognized antigen is unknown. Base qualities are not recorded, but no much larger clone differs from it by a single base. The CDR3 contains 15 residues, cysteine and phenylalanine counted. The retained sequence is limited to the CDR3, 45 bases, with the frame set at the first base. As encoded in the germline V gene, CDR1 is MNHNS while CDR2 is SASEGT. V lost 2 bases and J lost 0 bases; the stretch between them is 8 bases long. This sequence originates from a man aged 45-65 years with acute or convalescent COVID-19. Material for sequencing was peripheral blood. The V gene is TRBV6-1 and the J gene is TRBJ2-1; a weak D assignment points to TRBD2 (5 bases agree). The DNA sequence is TGTGCCAGCAGTGAAACGGGAAACTCCTACAATGAGCAGTTCTTC. Its protein reads: CASSETGNSYNEQFF.